The entry that follows covers one TCR beta chain sequence. Measured with immunoSEQ multiplex PCR; TCRdb has only the in-frame clones, and not every one. Here the sample spans around 130,000 clones, roughly 92% being singletons. V lost 3 bases, J lost 2 bases, and 9 bases stayed unmatched. The CDR3 has 17 residues. CDR1 is MDHEN, CDR2 SYDVKM, per germline. The data were taken from a study of T cell changes during pregnancy in multiple sclerosis. The chain links TRBV28 to TRBJ1-3; 8 bases fit TRBD1. The sequence was collected from a female donor with multiple sclerosis, enrolled in a pregnancy study. The sample in question was peripheral blood, obtained before pregnancy. Here the CDR3 DNA reads TGTGCCAGCAGTTTTACAGGGGGTCTTGGAGCTGGAAACACCATATATTTT. It translates to CASSFTGGLGAGNTIYF.